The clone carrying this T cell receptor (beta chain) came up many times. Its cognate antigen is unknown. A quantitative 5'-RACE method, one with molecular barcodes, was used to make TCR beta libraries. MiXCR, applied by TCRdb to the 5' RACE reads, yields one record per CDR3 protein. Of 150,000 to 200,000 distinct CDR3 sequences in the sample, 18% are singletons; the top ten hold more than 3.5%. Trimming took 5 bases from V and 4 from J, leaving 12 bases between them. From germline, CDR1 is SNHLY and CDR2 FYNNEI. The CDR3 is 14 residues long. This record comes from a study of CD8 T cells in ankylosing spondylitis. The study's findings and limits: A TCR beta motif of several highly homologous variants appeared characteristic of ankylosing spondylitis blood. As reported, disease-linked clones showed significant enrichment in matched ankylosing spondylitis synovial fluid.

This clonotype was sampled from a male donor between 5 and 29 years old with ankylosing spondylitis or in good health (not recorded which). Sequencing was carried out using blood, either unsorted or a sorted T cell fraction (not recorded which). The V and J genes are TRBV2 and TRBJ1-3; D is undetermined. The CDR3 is CASSSGRRGNTIYF. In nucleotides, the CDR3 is TGTGCCAGCAGTTCGGGCAGAAGAGGAAACACCATATATTTT.